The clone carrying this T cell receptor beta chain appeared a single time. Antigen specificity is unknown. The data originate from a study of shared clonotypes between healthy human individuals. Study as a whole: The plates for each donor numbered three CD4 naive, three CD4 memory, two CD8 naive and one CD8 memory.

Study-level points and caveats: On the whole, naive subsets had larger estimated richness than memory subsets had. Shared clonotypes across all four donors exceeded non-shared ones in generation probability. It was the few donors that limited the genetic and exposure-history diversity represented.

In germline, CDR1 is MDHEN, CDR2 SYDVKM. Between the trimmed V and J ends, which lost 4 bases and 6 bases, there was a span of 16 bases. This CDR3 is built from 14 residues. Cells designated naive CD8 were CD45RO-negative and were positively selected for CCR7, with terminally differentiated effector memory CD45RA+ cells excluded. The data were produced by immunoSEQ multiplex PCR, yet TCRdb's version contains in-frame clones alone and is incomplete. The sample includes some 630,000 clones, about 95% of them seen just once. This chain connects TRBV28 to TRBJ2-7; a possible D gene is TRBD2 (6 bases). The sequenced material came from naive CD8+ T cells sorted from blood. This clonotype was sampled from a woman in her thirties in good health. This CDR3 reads CASSSSIWRAEQYF. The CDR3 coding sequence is TGTGCCAGCAGTTCTAGTATCTGGAGGGCCGAGCAGTACTTC.